This T cell receptor (beta chain) was sequenced for a study of beta chain features in type 1 diabetes (dated by TCRdb to between 2017 and 2018). Context from the whole study: Mean age, gender distribution, total cell number and subset yield did not differ between patients and healthy donors. Naive and central memory subsets were obtained from all 30 or so donors, but regulatory and stem cell-like memory subsets were isolated from only 8 patients and roughly 8 healthy donors. Across all samples, 107,917,701 sorted cells were examined, and cell number per subset correlated strongly with RNA yield. In the study, recently diagnosed type 1 diabetes patients and matched healthy donors were compared on the TCRB repertoires of their sorted circulating CD4+ T cell subsets.

From each donor, a single peripheral blood sample of 100 to 150 mL on average was drawn into heparinised tubes. A BD FACSAria II and a panel including CD45RO, CCR7, CD25, CD127, CD95 and CD27 were used to sort naive, central memory, regulatory and stem cell-like memory CD4+ T cells. Purity was above 95% for every sorted population. PBMCs were isolated right away by Lymphoprep density gradient centrifugation and were stained directly, without culture. To minimize batch effects, samples were stained and sorted in pairs, one healthy donor with one patient per experiment. CDR1 and CDR2 were assigned from the germline V gene as ENHRY and SYGVKD. Including cysteine and phenylalanine, the CDR3 has 16 amino acids. The sequence is cut down to CDR3 DNA, 48 bases in frame from base 1. V is clipped by 0 bases and J by 2 bases, and the sequence between their germline boundaries is 13 bases long. What the work shows at the level of the full study, not this receptor alone: Because cDNA rather than genomic DNA was sequenced, highly expressing activated cells could have been over-represented, although no difference in activation and CD3 levels was found between groups. In all four CD4+ subsets, TCRB CDR3 length was moderately but significantly shorter in type 1 diabetes patients. Shorter templates might be favored by PCR, yet because patient and control samples were amplified and corrected together, any such skew would affect both groups equally. At VDJ recombination sites, type 1 diabetes patients had fewer insertions and more deleted nucleotides, which implies abnormalities in thymic rearrangement. The naive, central memory and regulatory TCRB repertoires appeared to resemble one another more closely among patients than among healthy donors. HLA sub-analyses involved small numbers of individuals, so any influence of HLA type on TCRB rearrangement remained unresolved.

In its sample, this clone was seen a few times. Its antigen specificity is not known. No much larger clonotype is one base removed from it; base qualities were not supplied. The entire amount of isolated RNA was reverse transcribed using the High Capacity cDNA Reverse Transcription Kit, so the sequenced TCRB transcripts were expressed ones. Deep immunoSEQ sequencing was applied to naive, central memory and regulatory T cell samples, giving an average of roughly 3.5 million total reads per sample. Sorted cells were lysed in RLT buffer and RNA was extracted with DNase-treated RNeasy Micro or Mini kits, depending on cell number. Each cell subset was processed on its own to prevent cross-contamination, while patient and healthy donor samples were processed together. The immunoSEQ multiplex PCR was used to amplify TCRB sequences from cDNA, yielding 87-bp fragments that span the CDR3 region. Sequencing of the amplicons was performed on the Illumina HiSeq platform. The authors processed their data as follows. Synthetic template baselines were used to correct PCR bias computationally, reads within Hamming distance 2 were collapsed, and singletons that could not be merged were discarded. By aligning reads against IMGT, V, D and J genes, CDR3 length, and insertions or deletions at six rearrangement sites were assigned. Clonotype counts were normalized to sorted cell number within each subset before computing true diversity and Gini coefficients with the tcR R package. The overlap coefficient, calculated on TCRB nucleotide sequences, was used to measure repertoire sharing. TCRdb obtained this table from immuneACCESS and retained in-frame rearrangements with V and J assigned. These tables miss some clones; where compared with another copy, unresolved V genes account for less than half of the shortfall, and the remainder is unexplained. V and J calls and clone size are those listed in that table; D and trimming were worked out from the DNA. This sample has around 300,000 clones in its table, and 14% of those were observed once. The top ten clonotypes cover approximately 6.7% of the sample.

The receptor comes from a man aged 25-45 years in good health. The chain is made from TRBV10-3 and TRBJ1-2, with the D gene too uncertain to name. Sequenced material: central memory CD4+ T cells from blood. CDR3 region: CAISESAGHRNYGYTF. The DNA sequence reads TGTGCCATCAGTGAGTCGGCGGGCCACCGAAACTATGGCTACACCTTC.